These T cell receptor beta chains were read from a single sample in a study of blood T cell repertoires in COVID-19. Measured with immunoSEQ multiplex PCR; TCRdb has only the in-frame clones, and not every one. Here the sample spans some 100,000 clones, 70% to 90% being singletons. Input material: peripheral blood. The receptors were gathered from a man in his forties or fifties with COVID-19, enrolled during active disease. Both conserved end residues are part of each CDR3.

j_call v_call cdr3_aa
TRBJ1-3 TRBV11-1 CASSFLSPGNTIYF
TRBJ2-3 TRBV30 CAWSVGDTLFTQYF
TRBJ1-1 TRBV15 CATSRVLDRNTEAFF
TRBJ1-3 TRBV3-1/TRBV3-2 CASSRGAPDSGNTIYF
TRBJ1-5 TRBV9 CASSVEQGDQPQHF
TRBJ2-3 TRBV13 CASSLSFQLLAGANTDTQYF
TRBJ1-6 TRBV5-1 CASSPTGDNSPLHF
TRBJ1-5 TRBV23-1 CASTLNTNSNQPQHF
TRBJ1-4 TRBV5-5 CASSSDSYEKLFF
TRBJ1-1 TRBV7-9 CASSLRTEAFF
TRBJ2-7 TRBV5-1 CASSLDYRDYPYEQYF
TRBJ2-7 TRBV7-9 CASSTGTGGQTYF
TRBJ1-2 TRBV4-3 CASSQVGQGNSDGYTF
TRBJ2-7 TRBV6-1 CASSEIVYETYEQYF
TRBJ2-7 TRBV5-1 CASSFRDRGYEQYF
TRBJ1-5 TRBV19 CASTAGGPQPQHF
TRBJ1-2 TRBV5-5 CASSTQTGGGYGYTF
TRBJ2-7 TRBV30 CACTRGGGGHEQYF
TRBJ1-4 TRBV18 CASSPLANEKLFF
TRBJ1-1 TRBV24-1 CATSDPFRDRDLNTEAFF
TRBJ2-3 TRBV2 CASSEALRASGFTDTQYF
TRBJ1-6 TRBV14 CASSQKGQGANNSPLHF
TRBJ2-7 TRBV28 CASSSGGLKNHEQYF
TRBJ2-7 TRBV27 CASSLALPGQGTYEQYF
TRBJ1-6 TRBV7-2 CASSSDRWYSPLHF
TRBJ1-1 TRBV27 CASSLQVYTEAFF
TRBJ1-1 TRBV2 CASRRQGINTEAFF
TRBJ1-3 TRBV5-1 CASSTGPAAGNTIYF
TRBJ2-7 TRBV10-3 CAISEGTSSSYEQYF
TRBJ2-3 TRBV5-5 CASSLGLAGGYGDTQYF
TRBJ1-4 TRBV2 CASSSGQGIRLSEKLFF
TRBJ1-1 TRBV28 CASSPGTEAFF
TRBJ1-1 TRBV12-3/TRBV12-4 CASRPTGGTEAFF
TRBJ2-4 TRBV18 CASSPRATSGGVGNIQYF
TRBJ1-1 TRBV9 CASSSRGGFEAFF
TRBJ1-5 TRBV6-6 CASSPGTGDNQPQHF
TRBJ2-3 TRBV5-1 CASSPYLSGGSTDTQYF
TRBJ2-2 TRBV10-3 CAISDVAGGSNTGELFF
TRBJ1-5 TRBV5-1 CASSLEGALGQPQHF
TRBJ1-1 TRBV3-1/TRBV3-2 CASSQVQGGTEAFF
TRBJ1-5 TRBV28 CASSFAQVGNQPQHF
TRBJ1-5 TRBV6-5 CASSSDRRGNQPQHF
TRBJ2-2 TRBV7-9 CASSLRTSGDVTGELFF
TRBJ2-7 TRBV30 CAWSVSPEQYF
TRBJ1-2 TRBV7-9 CASSPWTGGAYGYTF
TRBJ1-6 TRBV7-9 CASSLGGQGGSPLHF
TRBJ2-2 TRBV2 CASREVGSNTGELFF
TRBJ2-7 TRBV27 CASSLVQSPREQYF
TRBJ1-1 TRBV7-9 CASSLADQGTEAFF
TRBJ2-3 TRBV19 CASTPTVSSTDTQYF
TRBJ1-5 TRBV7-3 CASSLVVRNQPQHF
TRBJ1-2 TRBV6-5 CASSYSIDRGIGGYTF
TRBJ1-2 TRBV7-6 CASSSGTGGYGYTF
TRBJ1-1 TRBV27 CASSLTGVMNTEAFF
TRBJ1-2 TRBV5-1 CASTQGALGDYGYTF